This T cell receptor (beta chain) was obtained from a study of cytomegalovirus exposure and HLA in healthy donors. Study-wide results and caveats: Earlier analysis found most TCR beta V segments productive about 87% or about 30% of the time. Analysis performed later found 16,951 TCR beta sequences associated with HLA alleles at 0.05 false discovery rate. A later analysis showed that HLA-associated TCR beta chains had undergone more clonal expansion than equally common others. Many donors carried some public TCRs, although rarity characterized most TCR sequences.

J lost 5 bases, V lost 6 bases, and 3 bases had no gene match. This CDR3 is 13 amino acids long. CDR1 SNHLY and CDR2 FYNNEI come from the germline V gene. The PCR employed 60 Vbeta primers together with 13 Jbeta primers. Repertoires were generated with immunoSEQ multiplex PCR, while TCRdb's copy carries only in-frame clones and drops some. The data show approximately 190,000 clones, more than 60% seen once. This clone has more than one count but fewer than ten. What it binds is unknown. The sequencing sample was made of PBMCs. V is TRBV2 and J is TRBJ2-7, with TRBD1 matching over 11 bases. This sequence was found in a woman in her thirties in good health and CMV-seropositive. CDR3 residues: CASRDRGPHEQYF. CDR3 DNA: TGTGCCAGCAGGGACAGGGGGCCCCACGAGCAGTACTTC.